This T cell receptor (beta chain) was captured by sequencing in a study of identical twins. Trimming removed 0 bases from V and 0 bases from J, with 12 bases in between. Germline assignment: CDR1 LGHDT and CDR2 YNNKEL (reference sequence). The CDR3 length is 17 residues. This clonotype was seen more than once but under ten times. TCRdb recomputed calls from the 5' RACE reads with MiXCR, one row per CDR3 protein. The data contain about 1.7 million distinct CDR3 sequences, less than 35% of them seen just once; the ten biggest clones take up about 0.3%. The sample was cord blood. The chain is built from TRBV3-1 and TRBJ2-4; D is uncertain. This TCR was sampled from a newborn girl in good health. CDR3: CASSQEAGPLAKNIQYF. In DNA form, the CDR3 reads TGTGCCAGCAGCCAAGAGGCAGGACCGCTAGCCAAAAACATTCAGTACTTC.